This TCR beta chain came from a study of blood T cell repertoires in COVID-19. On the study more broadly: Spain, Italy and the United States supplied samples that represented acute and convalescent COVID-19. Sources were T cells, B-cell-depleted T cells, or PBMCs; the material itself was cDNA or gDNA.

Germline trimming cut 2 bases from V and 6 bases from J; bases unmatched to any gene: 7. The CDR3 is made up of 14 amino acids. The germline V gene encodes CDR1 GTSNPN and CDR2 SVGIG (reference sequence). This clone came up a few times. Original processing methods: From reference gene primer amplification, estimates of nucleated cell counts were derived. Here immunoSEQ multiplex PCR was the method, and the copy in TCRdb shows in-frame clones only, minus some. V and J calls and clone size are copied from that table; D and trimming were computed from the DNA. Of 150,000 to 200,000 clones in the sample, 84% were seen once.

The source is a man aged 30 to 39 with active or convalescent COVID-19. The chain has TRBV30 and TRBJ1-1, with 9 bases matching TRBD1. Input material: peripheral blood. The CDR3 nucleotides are TGTGCCTGGAGTTTCCGGGACAGGGAGGCTGAAGCTTTCTTT. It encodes CAWSFRDREAEAFF.